One sample yielded the 26 T cell receptor beta chains listed below, sequenced in a study of cytomegalovirus exposure and HLA in healthy donors. The PCR used 60 Vbeta and 13 Jbeta primers. Only in-frame clones appear in the TCRdb table, and some are missing; sequencing was by immunoSEQ multiplex PCR. The sample consists of fewer than 70,000 clones, approximately 68% of them appearing once. The sequencing sample was made of PBMCs. These receptors were obtained from a young woman in good health and CMV-seronegative.

This clone was detected only once. The genes are TRBV30 and TRBJ2-1, with 9 bases identical to TRBD1. Germline V CDR1 and CDR2: GTSNPN, SVGIG (reference sequence). V shed 3 bases, J shed 8 bases, and the junction held 5 bases outside the gene matches. The CDR3 covers 13 residues. CDR3 sequence (DNA): TGTGCCTGGAGCACGGGACAGGGCGATGAGCAGTTCTTC. Translated: CAWSTGQGDEQFF.

V is TRBV30 and J is TRBJ1-5; 8 nucleotides align to TRBD1. CDR1 is GTSNPN and CDR2 is SVGIG in the germline V gene (reference sequence). Unmatched junction bases numbered 5, after V lost 3 bases and J lost 4 bases. This CDR3 is 14 amino acids long. The CDR3 reads CAWRAYRGNQPQHF. Written as DNA, the CDR3 is TGTGCCTGGAGGGCTTACAGGGGGAATCAGCCCCAGCATTTT.

This clone has just a few counts. One base separates it from a far larger clone, so it is likely a read error. The chain recombines TRBV5-1 with TRBJ2-7; 7 bases line up with TRBD1. V gave up 4 bases and J gave up 1 base; unmatched junction bases: 11. The CDR3 has 16 amino acids. Germline V gene sequence: CDR1 SGHRS, CDR2 YFSETQ. The CDR3 DNA sequence: TGCGCCAGCAGCGGACAGGTTACGACCCATTCCTACGAGCAGTACGTC. As protein: CASSGQVTTHSYEQYV.

This chain connects TRBV30 to TRBJ1-1; D remains ambiguous. CDR3 length: 12 amino acids. Trimming took off 5 bases at V and 1 base at J, with 8 bases between the two ends. Germline assignment: CDR1 GTSNPN and CDR2 SVGIG (reference sequence). The CDR3 region is CAWAIQNTEAFF. CDR3 DNA sequence: TGTGCCTGGGCCATACAGAACACTGAAGCTTTCTTT.

V usage is TRBV6-4 and J usage is TRBJ2-1; TRBD2 is a possible D gene (5 bases). The V and J ends lost 4 bases and 4 bases respectively, with 17 bases between them. The CDR3 contains 16 residues. CDR1 and CDR2 from the germline V gene are MRHNA and SNTAGT. CDR3 DNA sequence: TGTGCCAGCAGTGCTGGAGGCGCGGCCCCTTACAATGAGCAGTTCTTC. Protein: CASSAGGAAPYNEQFF.

V gene TRBV5-1 combines with J gene TRBJ2-7, with 8 nucleotides matching TRBD2. The CDR3 is 13 amino acids. Per the germline V gene, CDR1 is SGHRS and CDR2 is YFSETQ. J lost 2 bases, V lost 5 bases, and 3 bases had no gene match. The CDR3 DNA reads TGCGCCAGCAGTGTACTAGCGGCCTACGAGCAGTACTTC. Residues: CASSVLAAYEQYF.

The V gene is TRBV6-6, the J gene TRBJ2-7; tentative D call: TRBD1 (6 bases). V lost 6 bases to trimming and J lost 0 bases, with 18 bases between them. This CDR3 spans 16 amino acids. CDR1 is MNHNY and CDR2 is SVGAGI in the germline V gene (reference sequence). In DNA, the CDR3 is TGTGCCAGCAGGGCTCCCAGGACAGCTCACTCCTACGAGCAGTACTTC. Its translation is CASRAPRTAHSYEQYF.

The chain employs TRBV6-5 and TRBJ1-6; D gene unclear. The CDR3 contains 15 residues. Germline V gene data show CDR1 as MNHEY and CDR2 as SVGAGI. V was shortened by 2 bases and J by 7 bases, with 12 bases between the two germline ends. Here the CDR3 reads CASSYGLNPNSPLHF. The CDR3 DNA reads as TGTGCCAGCAGTTACGGGCTTAACCCCAATTCACCCCTCCACTTT.

This sequence joins TRBV21-1 and TRBJ2-1; TRBD2 reflects the table's D call only, with no check against the DNA. TRBV21-1 is noted as a pseudogene. The CDR3 consists of 18 residues. The CDR3 DNA sequence: TGTGCCAGCAGCAAAGGGGAGACTAGCGGTAGCTCCTACAATGAGCAGTTCTTC. Translated, it gives CASSKGETSGSSYNEQFF.

The table lists this clone with a few counts. The same CDR3 also results from other DNA sequences found in this sample. The rearrangement links TRBV7-2 to TRBJ1-5; tentative D call: TRBD1 (5 bases). This CDR3 has 13 residues. Germline V gene data show CDR1 as SGHTA and CDR2 as FQGNSA. Trimming pared 2 bases from V and 4 bases from J, leaving 6 bases between. Written as DNA, the CDR3 is TGTGCCAGCAGCTTACGGGGGAATCAGCCCCAGCATTTT. The encoded protein is CASSLRGNQPQHF.

The chain joins TRBV19 to TRBJ1-1; D remains ambiguous. The CDR3 runs to 13 residues. In germline, CDR1 is LNHDA, CDR2 SQIVND (reference sequence). The V gene lost 6 bases and the J gene lost 4 bases, with 12 bases spanning the gap. The CDR3 bases are TGTGCCAGTAGCCCGGCGGCTCGCACTGAAGCTTTCTTT. Protein: CASSPAARTEAFF.

This clone was counted once. The chain is built from TRBV7-8 and TRBJ2-7; D is unresolved. Germline V gene data show CDR1 as SGHVS and CDR2 as FQNEAQ. The CDR3 runs 14 residues. V was cut by 5 bases and J by 2 bases, with 13 bases left in between. CDR3 in DNA: TGTGCCAGCAGCACCAGGAAGATTCCCTACGAGCAGTACTTC. This translates into CASSTRKIPYEQYF.

The gene calls are TRBV6-6 and TRBJ2-2, with D possibly matching TRBD1 (6 bases). Trimming removed 2 bases at V and 5 bases at J, with 12 bases between. CDR3 length: 15 amino acids. Germline CDR1 MNHNY, CDR2 SVGAGI (reference sequence). CDR3 nucleotides: TGTGCCAGCAGTTACGTGACAGGACAAACCGGGGAGCTGTTTTTT. Translation: CASSYVTGQTGELFF.

This chain joins TRBV9 and TRBJ2-2; 7 nucleotides line up with TRBD2. V dropped 1 base and J dropped 0; count of bases not matched to a gene: 12. Germline lookup yields CDR1 SGDLS and CDR2 YYNGEE. The CDR3 is made up of 19 amino acids. CDR3 protein: CASSVPGRDYHPNTGELFF. In DNA, the CDR3 is TGTGCCAGCAGCGTACCGGGGCGGGACTACCATCCGAACACCGGGGAGCTGTTTTTT.

This sequence joins TRBV27 and TRBJ1-5; D uncertain. The CDR3 sequence is 16 residues long. Trimming pared 5 bases from V and 5 bases from J, leaving 19 bases between. CDR1 and CDR2 (germline): MNHEY, SMNVEV (reference sequence). The CDR3 region has the DNA TGTGCCAGCAGTGCCTCCTTTGGTGAGTCCCATCAGCCCCAGCATTTT. It specifies CASSASFGESHQPQHF.

This clone occurred once. Germline and junction disagree at one end, which may indicate a read error. The chain carries TRBV6-5 and TRBJ1-6, with D possibly TRBD1 on 5 matching bases. The CDR3 covers 14 residues. Germline V gene lookup returns CDR1 MNHEY and CDR2 SVGAGI. The CDR3: CAGSPTGYNSPLHF. In nucleotides, the CDR3 is TGTGCCGGCAGTCCAACAGGTTATAATTCACCCCTCCACTTT.

The rearrangement uses TRBV29-1 and TRBJ2-3; D might be TRBD1 (6 bases). Trimming removed 7 bases at V and 3 bases at J, with 17 bases between. CDR1 is SQVTM and CDR2 is ANQGSEA in the germline V gene. The CDR3 is 14 amino acids. Written as DNA, the CDR3 is TGCAGCGGCAAACAGGGACGGTGGACAGATACGCAGTATTTT. It encodes CSGKQGRWTDTQYF.

This clone was seen a handful of times. CDR3 region: CASSQAGGSYEQYF. As DNA, the CDR3 is TGCGCCAGCAGCCAAGCGGGGGGCTCCTACGAGCAGTACTTC. V and J are TRBV4-1 and TRBJ2-7; TRBD2 aligns across 7 bases. Unmatched junction bases numbered 0, after V lost 1 base and J lost 0 bases. The length of the CDR3 is 14 residues. Germline assignment: CDR1 MGHRA and CDR2 YSYEKL.

This chain links TRBV27 with TRBJ2-1; D is perhaps TRBD2 (6 bases). The V and J ends lost 9 bases and 15 bases respectively, with 33 bases between them. The V gene's germline CDR1 is MNHEY and CDR2 SMNVEV (reference sequence). The CDR3 is made up of 16 amino acids. The CDR3 sequence: CARALRTTDLSNEGFF. CDR3 nucleotides: TGTGCCAGGGCCCTGAGGACTACCGACTTGTCCAATGAGGGGTTCTTC.

This clone was picked up one time. The chain combines TRBV13 with TRBJ1-6; D is ambiguous. The V and J ends lost 7 bases and 6 bases respectively, with 16 bases between them. Germline lookup yields CDR1 PRHDT and CDR2 FYEKMQ (reference sequence). The CDR3 is 15 amino acids. The DNA for the CDR3 is TGTGCCAGCAAGTGGGAGGGCCCCATTAATTCACCCCTCCACTTT. Translating gives CASKWEGPINSPLHF.

V gene TRBV6-5 combines with J gene TRBJ1-2; D perhaps matches TRBD1 (5 bases). Germline CDR1 and CDR2: MNHEY and SVGAGI. This CDR3 has 14 residues. V was trimmed by 4 bases and J by 8 bases, leaving 17 bases between them. CDR3 in amino acids: CASSFRDRAGGYTF. For the CDR3, the DNA is TGTGCCAGCAGTTTCCGGGACCGTGCGGGGGGCTACACCTTC.

The CDR3: CASSQQGAQIEAFF. In DNA, the CDR3 is TGTGCCAGCTCACAGCAGGGGGCGCAGATAGAAGCTTTCTTT. The rearrangement links TRBV18 to TRBJ1-1; 8 bases are a match to TRBD1. Germline CDR1 and CDR2: KGHSH and LQKENI. V lost 4 bases, J lost 8 bases, and 9 bases stayed unmatched. The CDR3 is 14 residues long.

This clone appeared many times. The chain joins TRBV2 to TRBJ2-1; D is unclear. Per the germline V gene, CDR1 is SNHLY and CDR2 is FYNNEI. The CDR3 consists of 13 residues. V lost 8 bases, J lost 0 bases, and 8 bases lay in between. CDR3 nucleotide sequence: TGTGCCAGCTGGGCGAGCTCCTACAATGAGCAGTTCTTC. Amino acids: CASWASSYNEQFF.

The chain links TRBV6-5 to TRBJ2-3; 7 nucleotides align to TRBD2. The V gene end was trimmed by 6 bases and the J gene end by 0 bases; junction bases not matched to a gene: 6. CDR1 MNHEY and CDR2 SVGAGI come from the germline V gene. This CDR3 contains 15 residues. This CDR3 is CASRQLALSTDTQYF. DNA of the CDR3: TGTGCCAGCAGACAACTAGCGCTTAGCACAGATACGCAGTATTTT.

CDR3 nucleotides: TGCGCCAGCAGCGGGGGGAGGCCCTCCCTGACGACTGAAGCTTTCTTT. This codes for CASSGGRPSLTTEAFF. The chain employs TRBV5-1 and TRBJ1-1; TRBD1 might be the D (5 bases). V lost 4 bases to trimming and J lost 5 bases, with 21 bases between them. The germline V gene encodes CDR1 SGHRS and CDR2 YFSETQ. This CDR3 comprises 16 residues.

The chain recombines TRBV4-1 with TRBJ2-7, with D perhaps matching TRBD1 (6 bases). CDR1 is MGHRA and CDR2 is YSYEKL in the germline V gene. Trimming left V 2 bases short and J 6 bases short, with 17 bases between. The CDR3 has 15 residues. The CDR3 coding sequence is TGCGCCAGCAGCCAAAATTACAGGGACCCCCCCGAGCAGTACTTC. It translates to CASSQNYRDPPEQYF.